This T cell receptor (beta chain) was identified in a study of immune heterogeneity within non-small cell lung tumors. Germline V CDR1 and CDR2: MNHEY, SMNVEV (reference sequence). CDR3 length: 16 residues. The germline V and J ends were trimmed by 2 bases and 0 bases, with 11 bases remaining between them. Turning to this clonotype: What it binds is unknown.

In a multiplex PCR, 32 V and 13 J primers amplified TCR beta CDR3. MiXCR, run by TCRdb on the multiplex PCR reads, gives a single entry per CDR3 protein. Of around 20,000 distinct CDR3 sequences listed, 25% to 35% are singletons. Bulk tumor gDNA, 550 to 750 ng per sample, served as the TCR template. Several biopsies per primary tumor, spaced far apart, were taken during surgery. Curative surgery was performed on patients who had untreated, newly diagnosed non-small cell lung cancer. Samples were obtained from newly diagnosed non-small cell lung cancer patients who were having surgery with curative intent. Points from the study as a whole: The study found high-frequency T-cell receptor beta clonotypes largely distinct between individual patients.

The chain couples TRBV27 to TRBJ2-4, with D unresolved. This clonotype was obtained from a man aged 40-49 years with non-small cell lung cancer. The sequencing sample was made of lung tumor tissue. The CDR3 DNA follows: TGTGCCAGCAGTTTAGTTGTGGGCCTAGCCAAAAACATTCAGTACTTC. It translates to CASSLVVGLAKNIQYF.